The 15 T cell receptor beta chains in this list originate from one sample, sequenced in a study of T cells expressing NK-cell markers. TCRdb reprocessed the 5' RACE reads and keeps a single row for each CDR3 protein, giving no DNA. The listing records 150,000 to 160,000 distinct CDR3 sequences. The sequencing sample was made of blood T cells: a sorted CD56 or NKG2C T cell subset, CD4+ or CD8+ T cells, or bulk PBMC T cells (not recorded which). These receptors were taken from a woman aged 50 to 60 in good health.

This chain joins TRBV5-1 and TRBJ2-7; TCRdb reports TRBD2, a call that lacks DNA to check it against. Germline lookup yields CDR1 SGHRS and CDR2 YFSETQ. The length of the CDR3 is 19 residues. CDR3 sequence reads: CASSLWYREERATTYEQYF.

The chain carries TRBV4-1 and TRBJ2-3; lacking DNA, the TRBD2 call made by TCRdb goes unchecked. The length of the CDR3 is 16 residues. Germline assignment: CDR1 MGHRA and CDR2 YSYEKL. CDR3 in amino acids: CASSQEGRRGTDTQYF.

The chain couples TRBV11-2 to TRBJ2-1; TCRdb indicates TRBD1, and absent DNA this call remains unverified. The CDR3 is 17 residues long. Germline values: CDR1 SGHAT, CDR2 FQNNGV. CDR3 protein: CASSWGTSFGHYNEQFF.

V gene TRBV7-2 combines with J gene TRBJ2-3; TCRdb gives TRBD1 as the D gene, but with no DNA this cannot be confirmed. Germline lookup yields CDR1 SGHTA and CDR2 FQGNSA. The CDR3 is made up of 16 amino acids. The CDR3 region is CASSPPRPGRTDTQYF.

The chain has TRBV7-8 and TRBJ2-1; TCRdb's D call, TRBD2, is unchecked because there is no DNA. Germline V gene data show CDR1 as SGHVS and CDR2 as FQNEAQ. The CDR3 sequence is 14 residues long. The CDR3 is CASSLVKLGGEQFF. The full variable domain, with the rest looked up from reference TRBV7-8 and TRBJ2-1, is GAGVSQSPRYKVAKRGQDVALRCDPISGHVSLFWYQQALGQGPEFLTYFQNEAQLDKSGLPSDRFFAERPEGSVSTLKIQRTQQEDSAVYLCASSLVKLGGEQFFGPGTRLTVL.

The genes are TRBV7-9 and TRBJ1-2; TCRdb's D call of TRBD1 is untestable without DNA. Germline V gene data show CDR1 as SEHNR and CDR2 as FQNEAQ (reference sequence). The CDR3 totals 15 residues. CDR3 region: CASSVGQGASYGYTF.

V usage is TRBV30 and J usage is TRBJ1-5; TCRdb indicates TRBD1, and absent DNA this call remains unverified. The germline V gene has CDR1 GTSNPN and CDR2 SVGIG (reference sequence). This CDR3 contains 14 residues. The CDR3 is CACDMGQDNQPQHF. Complete variable domain (other parts from reference TRBV30 and TRBJ1-5): SQTIHQWPATLVQPVGSPLSLECTVEGTSNPNLYWYRQAAGRGLQLLFYSVGIGQISSEVPQNLSASRPQDRQFILSSKKLLLSDSGFYLCACDMGQDNQPQHFGDGTRLSIL.

V is TRBV7-8 and J is TRBJ2-5; the D call from TCRdb, TRBD1, cannot be confirmed without DNA. The germline V gene has CDR1 SGHVS and CDR2 FQNEAQ. CDR3 length: 16 residues. CDR3 in amino acids: CASSLDAGDSQETQYF. The entire variable domain, with the rest obtained from reference TRBV7-8 and TRBJ2-5, is as follows: GAGVSQSPRYKVAKRGQDVALRCDPISGHVSLFWYQQALGQGPEFLTYFQNEAQLDKSGLPSDRFFAERPEGSVSTLKIQRTQQEDSAVYLCASSLDAGDSQETQYFGPGTRLLVL.

V gene TRBV2 combines with J gene TRBJ2-7; no DNA is available, so the TRBD1 call from TCRdb remains unchecked. Germline V gives CDR1 SNHLY, CDR2 FYNNEI. The CDR3 contains 14 residues. This CDR3 is CARKTVESSYEQYF.

The chain joins TRBV27 to TRBJ2-1. CDR3 length: 15 residues. Germline V gene lookup returns CDR1 MNHEY and CDR2 SMNVEV (reference sequence). The CDR3 loop reads CASSLSTGLYNEQFF.

The rearrangement links TRBV7-2 to TRBJ1-1. This CDR3 is 12 amino acids long. Germline V lookup: CDR1 SGHTA, CDR2 FQGNSA. CDR3 residues: CASSYHAGKAFF.

The chain carries TRBV27 and TRBJ1-5. This CDR3 has 13 amino acids. Germline assignment: CDR1 MNHEY and CDR2 SMNVEV (reference sequence). CDR3 protein: CASAGDLSQPQHF.

The chain employs TRBV4-1 and TRBJ2-1. Germline V lookup: CDR1 MGHRA, CDR2 YSYEKL. The CDR3 runs to 12 residues. The CDR3 reads CASSRTGSEQFF.

CDR3 region: CASSESYRTGTNTGELFF. The V gene is TRBV10-1, the J gene TRBJ2-2; TCRdb lists TRBD1, though no DNA is available to test this call. The germline gives CDR1 WNHNN, CDR2 SYGVQD (reference sequence). There are 18 residues in the CDR3.

V and J are TRBV7-9 and TRBJ1-1; the D call of TRBD1 rests on TCRdb alone, since no DNA is present to check it. Looked up from germline, CDR1 is SEHNR and CDR2 is FQNEAQ (reference sequence). The CDR3 is 15 amino acids. The CDR3 is CASSLAGTAKSEAFF.